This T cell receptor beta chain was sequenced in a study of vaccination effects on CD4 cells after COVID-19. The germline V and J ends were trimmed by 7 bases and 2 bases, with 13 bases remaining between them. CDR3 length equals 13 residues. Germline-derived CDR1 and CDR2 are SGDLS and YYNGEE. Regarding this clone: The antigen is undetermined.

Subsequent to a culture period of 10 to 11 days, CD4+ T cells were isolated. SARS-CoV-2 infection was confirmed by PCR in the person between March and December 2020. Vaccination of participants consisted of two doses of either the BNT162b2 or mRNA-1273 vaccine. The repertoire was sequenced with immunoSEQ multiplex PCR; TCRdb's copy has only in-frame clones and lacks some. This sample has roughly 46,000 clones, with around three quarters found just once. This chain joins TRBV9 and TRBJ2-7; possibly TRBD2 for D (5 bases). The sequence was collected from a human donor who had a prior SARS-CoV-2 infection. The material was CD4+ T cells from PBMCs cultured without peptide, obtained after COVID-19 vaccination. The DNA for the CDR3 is TGTGCCAGCGCGGCGGGTTCAACCTACGAGCAGTACTTC. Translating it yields CASAAGSTYEQYF.